These T cell receptor beta chains were read from a single sample in a study of cytomegalovirus exposure and HLA in healthy donors. The method was immunoSEQ multiplex PCR; TCRdb's version includes in-frame clones alone and lacks a portion of them. The repertoire has over 85,000 clones, roughly 90% of them found once; the top ten carry more than 1.4%. Sequencing used PBMCs. These TCRs come from a woman in her twenties or thirties in good health and CMV-seropositive. CDR3s include the opening cysteine and the closing phenylalanine or tryptophan. The order of the fields is V gene, D gene, clone size, J gene, CDR3 protein, CDR3 DNA. The D gene is left open where the match is weak. Where a row states a size, it is once, few, many or the class of an expanded clone; other rows omit it.

V gene: TRBV30; D gene: -; clone size: -; J gene: TRBJ1-4; CDR3 protein: CAWSVLRDEKLFF; CDR3 DNA: TGTGCCTGGAGTGTACTCAGGGATGAAAAACTGTTTTTT
V gene: TRBV27; D gene: TRBD1; clone size: -; J gene: TRBJ2-3; CDR3 protein: CASSPLHRTGGPADTQYF; CDR3 DNA: TGTGCCAGCAGTCCCCTACACCGGACAGGGGGTCCCGCAGATACGCAGTATTTT
V gene: TRBV5-5; D gene: -; clone size: -; J gene: TRBJ2-2; CDR3 protein: CASSILNTGELFF; CDR3 DNA: TGTGCCAGCAGCATTTTAAACACCGGGGAGCTGTTTTTT
V gene: TRBV2; D gene: -; clone size: -; J gene: TRBJ2-3; CDR3 protein: CASSGLGGAGTDTQYF; CDR3 DNA: TGTGCCAGCAGTGGTCTTGGGGGGGCGGGGACAGATACGCAGTATTTT
V gene: TRBV19; D gene: TRBD2; clone size: -; J gene: TRBJ2-3; CDR3 protein: CASTLTSGRPDTQYF; CDR3 DNA: TGTGCCAGTACCCTGACTAGCGGGAGGCCAGATACGCAGTATTTT
V gene: TRBV27; D gene: TRBD1; clone size: -; J gene: TRBJ1-2; CDR3 protein: CASSLPGQGPPYSYTF; CDR3 DNA: TGTGCCAGCAGTTTACCTGGACAGGGGCCACCCTATAGCTACACCTTC
V gene: TRBV5-1; D gene: -; clone size: -; J gene: TRBJ2-3; CDR3 protein: CASSLGLGGTDTQYF; CDR3 DNA: TGCGCCAGCAGCTTGGGATTAGGAGGCACAGATACGCAGTATTTT
V gene: TRBV7-9; D gene: -; clone size: -; J gene: TRBJ1-1; CDR3 protein: CASSPFTVNTEAFF; CDR3 DNA: TGTGCCAGCAGCCCCTTCACAGTAAACACTGAAGCTTTCTTT
V gene: TRBV14; D gene: TRBD2; clone size: -; J gene: TRBJ2-1; CDR3 protein: CAIGGAGGIQNEQFF; CDR3 DNA: TGTGCCATTGGGGGGGCGGGAGGTATCCAGAATGAGCAGTTCTTC
V gene: TRBV11-2; D gene: -; clone size: -; J gene: TRBJ2-3; CDR3 protein: CASSLLSGVADTQYF; CDR3 DNA: TGTGCCAGCAGCTTACTGTCAGGGGTCGCAGATACGCAGTATTTT
V gene: TRBV4-3; D gene: -; clone size: once; J gene: TRBJ1-2; CDR3 protein: CASSQETDRRTSNYGYTF; CDR3 DNA: TGCGCCAGCAGCCAAGAGACCGACAGGCGCACCTCTAACTATGGCTACACCTTC
V gene: TRBV28; D gene: -; clone size: -; J gene: TRBJ2-7; CDR3 protein: CASSAPGLSYEQYF; CDR3 DNA: TGTGCCAGCAGTGCCCCAGGGCTAAGCTACGAGCAGTACTTC